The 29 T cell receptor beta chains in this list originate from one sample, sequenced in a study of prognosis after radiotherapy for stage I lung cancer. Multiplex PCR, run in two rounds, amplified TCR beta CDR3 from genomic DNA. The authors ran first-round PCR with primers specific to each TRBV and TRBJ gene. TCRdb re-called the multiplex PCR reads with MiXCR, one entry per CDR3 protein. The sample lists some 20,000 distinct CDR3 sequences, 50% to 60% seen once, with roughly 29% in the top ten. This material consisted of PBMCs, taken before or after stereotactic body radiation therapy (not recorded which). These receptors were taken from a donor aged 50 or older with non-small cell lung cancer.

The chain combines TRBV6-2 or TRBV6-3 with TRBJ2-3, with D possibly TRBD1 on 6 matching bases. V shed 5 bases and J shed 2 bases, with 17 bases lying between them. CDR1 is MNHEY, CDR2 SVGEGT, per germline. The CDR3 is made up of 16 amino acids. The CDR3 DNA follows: TGTGCCAGCAGTGAACTGGCTCAGGGGCTCACAGATACGCAGTATTTT. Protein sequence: CASSELAQGLTDTQYF.

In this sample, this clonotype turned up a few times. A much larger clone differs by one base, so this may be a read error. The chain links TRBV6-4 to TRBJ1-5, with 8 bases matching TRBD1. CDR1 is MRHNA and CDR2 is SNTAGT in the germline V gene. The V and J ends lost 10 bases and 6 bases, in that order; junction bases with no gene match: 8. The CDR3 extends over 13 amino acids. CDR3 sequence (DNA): TGTGCCATCAAACAGGGGGTGGGTCAGCCCCAGCATTTT. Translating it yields CAIKQGVGQPQHF.

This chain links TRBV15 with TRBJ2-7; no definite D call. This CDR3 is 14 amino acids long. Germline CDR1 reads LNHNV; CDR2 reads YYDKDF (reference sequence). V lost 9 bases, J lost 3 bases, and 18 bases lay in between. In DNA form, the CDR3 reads TGTGCCACTATCAGAGACCTAGGTGTCTACGAGCAGTACTTC. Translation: CATIRDLGVYEQYF.

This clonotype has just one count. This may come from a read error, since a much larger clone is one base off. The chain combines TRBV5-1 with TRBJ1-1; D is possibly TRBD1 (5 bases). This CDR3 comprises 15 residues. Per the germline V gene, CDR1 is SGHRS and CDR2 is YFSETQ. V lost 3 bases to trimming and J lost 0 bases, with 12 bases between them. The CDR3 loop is CASSSRRQMNTEAFF. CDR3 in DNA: TGCGCCAGCAGCTCGAGGAGACAGATGAACACTGAAGCTTTCTTT. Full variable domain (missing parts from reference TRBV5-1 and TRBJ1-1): KAGVTQTPRYLIKTRGQQVTLSCSPISGHRSVSWYQQTPGQGLQFLFEYFSETQRNKGNFPGRFSGRQFSNSRSEMNVSTLELGDSALYLCASSSRRQMNTEAFFGQGTRLTVV.

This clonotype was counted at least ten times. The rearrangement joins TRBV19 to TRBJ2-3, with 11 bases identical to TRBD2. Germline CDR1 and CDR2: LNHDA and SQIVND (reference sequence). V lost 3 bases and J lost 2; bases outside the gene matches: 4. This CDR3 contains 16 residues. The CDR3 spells CASSILAGGTTDTQYF. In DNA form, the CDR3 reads TGTGCCAGTAGTATTCTAGCGGGGGGTACCACAGATACGCAGTATTTT.

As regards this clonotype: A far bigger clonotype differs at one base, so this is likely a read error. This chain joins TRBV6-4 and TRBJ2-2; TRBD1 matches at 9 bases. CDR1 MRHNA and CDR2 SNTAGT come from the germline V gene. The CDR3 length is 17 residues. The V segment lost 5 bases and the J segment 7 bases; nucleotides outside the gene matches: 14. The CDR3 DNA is TGTGCCAGCAGTTCGAGGACAGGGGCGACCCGCGTCGGGGAGCTGTTTTTT. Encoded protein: CASSSRTGATRVGELFF.

CDR3 amino acids: CATSSGGGSESYNEQFF. CDR3 coding DNA: TGTGCCACCAGCAGCGGTGGCGGGAGTGAGTCCTACAATGAGCAGTTCTTC. The chain carries TRBV15 and TRBJ2-1, with 7 bases lining up with TRBD2. V shed 3 bases and J 1 base; nucleotides not matched to a gene: 9. Germline CDR1 reads LNHNV; CDR2 reads YYDKDF (reference sequence). CDR3 length equals 17 residues.

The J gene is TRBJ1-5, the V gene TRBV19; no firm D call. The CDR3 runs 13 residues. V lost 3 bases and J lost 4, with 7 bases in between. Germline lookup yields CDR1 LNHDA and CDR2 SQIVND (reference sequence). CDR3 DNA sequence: TGTGCCAGTAGTATTGCCGGGAATCAGCCCCAGCATTTT. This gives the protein CASSIAGNQPQHF.

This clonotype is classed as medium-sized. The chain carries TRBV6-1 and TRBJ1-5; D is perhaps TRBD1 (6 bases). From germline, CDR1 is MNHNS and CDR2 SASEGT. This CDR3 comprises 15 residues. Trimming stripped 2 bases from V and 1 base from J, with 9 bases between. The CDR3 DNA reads TGTGCCAGCAGTGAAAGGGGGGCGAGCAATCAGCCCCAGCATTTT. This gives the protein CASSERGASNQPQHF.

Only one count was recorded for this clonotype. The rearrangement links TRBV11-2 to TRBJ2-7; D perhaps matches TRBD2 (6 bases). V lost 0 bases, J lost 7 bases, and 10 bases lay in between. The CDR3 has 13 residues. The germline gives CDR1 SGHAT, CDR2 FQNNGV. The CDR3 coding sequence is TGTGCCAGCAGCTTAGATGGGGCGGGGGAGCAGTACTTC. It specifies CASSLDGAGEQYF.

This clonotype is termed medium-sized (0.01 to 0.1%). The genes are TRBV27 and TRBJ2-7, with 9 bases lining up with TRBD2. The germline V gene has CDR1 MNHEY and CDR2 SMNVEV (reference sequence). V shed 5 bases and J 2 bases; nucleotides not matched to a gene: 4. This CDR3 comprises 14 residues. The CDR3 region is CASSPGLAAYEQYF. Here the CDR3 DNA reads TGTGCCAGCAGTCCGGGACTAGCAGCCTACGAGCAGTACTTC.

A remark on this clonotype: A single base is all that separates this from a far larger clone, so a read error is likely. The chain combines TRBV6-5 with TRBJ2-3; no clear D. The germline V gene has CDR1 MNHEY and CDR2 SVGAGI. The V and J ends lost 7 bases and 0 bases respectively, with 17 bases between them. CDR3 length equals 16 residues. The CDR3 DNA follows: TGTGCCAGCACCCCGTCAGGATTAACTAGCACAGATACGCAGTATTTT. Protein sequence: CASTPSGLTSTDTQYF.

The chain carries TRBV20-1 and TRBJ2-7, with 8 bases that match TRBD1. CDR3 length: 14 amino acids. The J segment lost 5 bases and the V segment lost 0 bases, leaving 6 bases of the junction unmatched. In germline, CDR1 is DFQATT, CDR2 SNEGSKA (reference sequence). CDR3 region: CSARDRQGINEQYF. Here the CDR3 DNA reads TGCAGTGCTAGAGATAGACAGGGGATCAACGAGCAGTACTTC.

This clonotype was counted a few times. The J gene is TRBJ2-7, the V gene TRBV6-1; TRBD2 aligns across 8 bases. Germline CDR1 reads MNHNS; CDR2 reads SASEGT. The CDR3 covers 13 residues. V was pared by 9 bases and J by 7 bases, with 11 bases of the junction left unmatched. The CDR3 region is CASNPSGRGEQYF. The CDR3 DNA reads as TGTGCCAGTAACCCCAGCGGGAGAGGGGAGCAGTACTTC.

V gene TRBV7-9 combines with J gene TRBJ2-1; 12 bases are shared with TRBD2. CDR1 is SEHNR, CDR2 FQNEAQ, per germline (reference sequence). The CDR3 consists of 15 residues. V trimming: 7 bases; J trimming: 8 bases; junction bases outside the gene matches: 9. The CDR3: CASILLAGGLDEQFF. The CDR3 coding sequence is TGTGCCAGCATCCTACTAGCGGGGGGCCTCGATGAGCAGTTCTTC.

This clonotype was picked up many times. The CDR3 loop is CASSVGLSSYNEQFF. CDR3 nucleotide sequence: TGTGCCAGCAGCGTAGGACTTAGCTCCTACAATGAGCAGTTCTTC. The chain combines TRBV9 with TRBJ2-1, with unresolved D. Germline CDR1 and CDR2: SGDLS and YYNGEE. CDR3 length equals 15 residues. V dropped 0 bases and J dropped 0 bases, with 7 bases sitting between them. Supplemented by reference TRBV9 and TRBJ2-1, the full variable domain reads DSGVTQTPKHLITATGQRVTLRCSPRSGDLSVYWYQQSLDQGLQFLIQYYNGEERAKGNILERFSAQQFPDLHSELNLSSLELGDSALYFCASSVGLSSYNEQFFGPGTRLTVL.

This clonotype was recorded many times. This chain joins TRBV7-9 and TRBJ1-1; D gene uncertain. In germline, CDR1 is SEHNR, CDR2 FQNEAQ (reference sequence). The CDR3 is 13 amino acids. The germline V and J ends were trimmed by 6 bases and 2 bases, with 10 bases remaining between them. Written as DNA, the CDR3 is TGTGCCAGCAGTTGGGCGCAAAACACTGAAGCTTTCTTT. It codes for CASSWAQNTEAFF.

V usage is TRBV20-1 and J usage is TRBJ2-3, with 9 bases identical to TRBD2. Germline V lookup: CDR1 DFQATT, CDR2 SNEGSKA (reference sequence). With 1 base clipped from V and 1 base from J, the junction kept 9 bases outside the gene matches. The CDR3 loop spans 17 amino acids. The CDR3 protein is CSARVPSGTRGTDTQYF. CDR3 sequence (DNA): TGCAGTGCTAGAGTCCCTAGCGGGACTCGGGGCACAGATACGCAGTATTTT.

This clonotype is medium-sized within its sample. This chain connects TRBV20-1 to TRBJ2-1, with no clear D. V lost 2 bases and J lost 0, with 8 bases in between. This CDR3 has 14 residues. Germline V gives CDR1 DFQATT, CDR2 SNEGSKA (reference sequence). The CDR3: CSARPASSYNEQFF. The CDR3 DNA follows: TGCAGTGCTAGACCCGCTAGCTCCTACAATGAGCAGTTCTTC.

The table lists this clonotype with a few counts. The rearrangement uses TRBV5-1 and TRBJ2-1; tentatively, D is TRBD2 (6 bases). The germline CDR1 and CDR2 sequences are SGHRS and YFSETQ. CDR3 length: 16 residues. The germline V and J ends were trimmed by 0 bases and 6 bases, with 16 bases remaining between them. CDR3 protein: CASSLGPGKGGNEQFF. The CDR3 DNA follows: TGCGCCAGCAGCTTGGGACCGGGAAAGGGAGGCAATGAGCAGTTCTTC.

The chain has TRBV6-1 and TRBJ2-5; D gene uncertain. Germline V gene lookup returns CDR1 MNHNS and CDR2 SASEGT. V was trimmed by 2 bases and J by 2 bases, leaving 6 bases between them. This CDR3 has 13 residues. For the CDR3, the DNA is TGTGCCAGCAGTGAATGGGTACAAGAGACCCAGTACTTC. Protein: CASSEWVQETQYF.

CDR3 coding DNA: TGTGCCAGCAGCTTATTCAGGATCACCGACTCCTACAATGAGCAGTTCTTC. The encoded protein is CASSLFRITDSYNEQFF. The chain has TRBV13 and TRBJ2-1; D gene unclear. Germline CDR1 reads PRHDT; CDR2 reads FYEKMQ (reference sequence). The CDR3 is 17 residues long. V was cut by 2 bases and J by 0 bases, with 14 bases left in between.

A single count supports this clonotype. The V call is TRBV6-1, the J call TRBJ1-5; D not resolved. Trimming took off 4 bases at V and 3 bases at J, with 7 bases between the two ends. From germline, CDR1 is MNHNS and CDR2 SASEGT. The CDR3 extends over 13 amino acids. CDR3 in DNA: TGTGCCAGCAGTGGGTTACCCAATCAGCCCCAGCATTTT. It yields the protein CASSGLPNQPQHF.

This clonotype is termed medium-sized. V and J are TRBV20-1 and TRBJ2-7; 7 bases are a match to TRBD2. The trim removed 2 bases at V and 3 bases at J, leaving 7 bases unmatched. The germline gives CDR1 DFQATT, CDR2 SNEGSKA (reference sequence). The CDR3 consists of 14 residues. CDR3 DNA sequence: TGCAGTGCTAGAAAATGGGGAGGGAGCTACGAGCAGTACTTC. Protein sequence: CSARKWGGSYEQYF.

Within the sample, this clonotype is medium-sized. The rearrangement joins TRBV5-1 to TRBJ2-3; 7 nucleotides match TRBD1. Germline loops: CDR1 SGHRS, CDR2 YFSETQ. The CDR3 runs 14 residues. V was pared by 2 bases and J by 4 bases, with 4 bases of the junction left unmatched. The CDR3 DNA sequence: TGCGCCAGCAGCTTAGACAGGGCGGCAGATACGCAGTATTTT. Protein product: CASSLDRAADTQYF.

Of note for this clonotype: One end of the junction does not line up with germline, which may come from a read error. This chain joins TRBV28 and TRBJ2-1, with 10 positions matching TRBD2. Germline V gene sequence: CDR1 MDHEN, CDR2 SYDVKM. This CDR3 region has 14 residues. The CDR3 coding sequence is TGTACCAGCACTAAATCTAGCGGGAGTGAGACCCAGTTCTTC. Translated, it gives CTSTKSSGSETQFF.

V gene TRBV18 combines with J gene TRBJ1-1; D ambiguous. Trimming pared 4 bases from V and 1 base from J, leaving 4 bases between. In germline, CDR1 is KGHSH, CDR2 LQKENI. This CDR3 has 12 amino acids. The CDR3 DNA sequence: TGTGCCAGCTCACTTCGGAACACTGAAGCTTTCTTT. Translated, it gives CASSLRNTEAFF.

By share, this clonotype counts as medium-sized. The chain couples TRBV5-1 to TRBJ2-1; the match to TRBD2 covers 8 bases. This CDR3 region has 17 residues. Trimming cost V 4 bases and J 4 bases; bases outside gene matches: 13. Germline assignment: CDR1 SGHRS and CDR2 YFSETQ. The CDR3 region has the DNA TGCGCCAGCAGCCTAACTAGCGGTGGGGGCCTTTACAATGAGCAGTTCTTC. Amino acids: CASSLTSGGGLYNEQFF.

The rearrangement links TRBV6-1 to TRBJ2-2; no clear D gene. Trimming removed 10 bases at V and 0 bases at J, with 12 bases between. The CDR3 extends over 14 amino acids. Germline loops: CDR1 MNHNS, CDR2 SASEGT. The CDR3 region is CAIRRSPNTGELFF. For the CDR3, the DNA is TGTGCCATCAGGCGGAGCCCGAACACCGGGGAGCTGTTTTTT.